The 21 T cell receptor beta chains below were found in one sample sequenced in a study of T cell responses to AZD1222 COVID-19 vaccine. TCRdb's table, derived via immunoSEQ multiplex PCR, lists solely in-frame clones and lacks some. The sample records approximately 79,000 clones, around nine tenths being singletons. The sample consisted of peripheral blood, taken on day 0 of AZD1222 vaccination. The receptors originated from an adult in good health.

The V and J genes are TRBV5-1 and TRBJ2-7; no definite D call. V dropped 3 bases and J dropped 5 bases, with 12 bases sitting between them. The germline CDR1 and CDR2 sequences are SGHRS and YFSETQ. The CDR3 is 13 amino acids. CDR3: CASSSDVGDEQYF. For the CDR3, the DNA is TGCGCCAGCAGCTCGGACGTTGGGGACGAGCAGTACTTC.

The CDR3 region has the DNA TGCAGCGGGGGGGTATTGGGAGGAACCACAGATACGCAGTATTTT. Amino acids: CSGGVLGGTTDTQYF. The rearrangement joins TRBV29-1 to TRBJ2-3; D is perhaps TRBD2 (6 bases). CDR3 size: 15 residues. V was pared by 7 bases and J by 2 bases, with 19 bases between. CDR1 is SQVTM and CDR2 is ANQGSEA in the germline V gene.

The chain joins TRBV3-1 (or the pseudogene TRBV3-2) to TRBJ2-5; D may be TRBD1 or TRBD2 (5 bases each). The CDR3 spans 16 residues. V lost 0 bases to trimming and J lost 5 bases, with 16 bases between them. The germline V gene has CDR1 LGHDT and CDR2 YNNKEL (reference sequence). The DNA of the CDR3 is TGTGCCAGCAGCCAAGAAGGGGCTAGCTTAAGGGAGACCCAGTACTTC. It is translated as CASSQEGASLRETQYF.

The genes are TRBV9 and TRBJ1-3; TRBD1 might be the D (5 bases). The CDR3 is 14 residues long. Germline V gives CDR1 SGDLS, CDR2 YYNGEE. Trimming shortened V by 4 bases and J by 4 bases, and 12 bases separated the two germline ends. CDR3 coding DNA: TGTGCCAGCAGCTCCGGGACGGAGGGAAACACCATATATTTT. Translated, it gives CASSSGTEGNTIYF.

The V and J genes are TRBV27 and TRBJ2-3, with D possibly being TRBD2 (7 bases). Germline loops: CDR1 MNHEY, CDR2 SMNVEV (reference sequence). CDR3 size: 16 residues. V was trimmed by 5 bases and J by 5 bases, leaving 20 bases between them. The CDR3 sequence: CASSPRTRGAGDTQYF. The CDR3 DNA is TGTGCCAGCAGTCCGCGGACTAGGGGGGCTGGAGATACGCAGTATTTT.

The gene calls are TRBV19 and TRBJ1-4; no clear D gene. CDR3 length equals 13 residues. V gave up 5 bases and J gave up 8 bases, with 12 bases separating them. CDR1 LNHDA and CDR2 SQIVND come from the germline V gene (reference sequence). CDR3 sequence reads: CASSRAIYEKLFF. Here the CDR3 DNA reads TGTGCCAGTAGTCGGGCGATTTACGAAAAACTGTTTTTT.

The chain employs TRBV2 and TRBJ1-5; TRBD1 matches 9 bases. With 5 bases clipped from V and 0 bases from J, the junction kept 2 bases outside the gene matches. This CDR3 contains 15 residues. CDR1 SNHLY and CDR2 FYNNEI come from the germline V gene. The CDR3 region has the DNA TGTGCCAGCAGTAGACAGGGGGATAGCAATCAGCCCCAGCATTTT. Protein product: CASSRQGDSNQPQHF. The full variable domain, rest sourced from reference TRBV2 and TRBJ1-5, is EPEVTQTPSHQVTQMGQEVILRCVPISNHLYFYWYRQILGQKVEFLVSFYNNEISEKSEIFDDQFSVERPDGSNFTLKIRSTKLEDSAMYFCASSRQGDSNQPQHFGDGTRLSIL.

The chain is built from TRBV29-1 and TRBJ2-6; no clear D gene. The V end was cut by 7 bases, the J end by 4 bases, with 14 bases between. CDR1 is SQVTM and CDR2 is ANQGSEA in the germline V gene. The CDR3 contains 14 residues. The CDR3 region is CSATTGAGANVLTF. As DNA, the CDR3 is TGCAGCGCCACGACCGGCGCGGGGGCCAACGTCCTGACTTTC.

This chain connects TRBV9 to TRBJ2-7, with 7 bases aligning to TRBD2. J lost 7 bases, V lost 3 bases, and 10 bases had no gene match. CDR1 SGDLS and CDR2 YYNGEE come from the germline V gene. This CDR3 region has 14 residues. DNA of the CDR3: TGTGCCAGCAGCGGACAGACTAAGGGAGGGGAGCAGTACTTC. Protein sequence: CASSGQTKGGEQYF.

This clone showed up just once. This chain joins TRBV7-6 and TRBJ2-1, with D maybe TRBD1 (5 bases). V shed 6 bases and J shed 0 bases, with 12 bases lying between them. This CDR3 comprises 15 residues. Per germline, CDR1 SGHVS and CDR2 FNYEAQ. CDR3 coding DNA: TGTGCCAGCAGTCTAGACAGCAACTCCTACAATGAGCAGTTCTTC. Protein product: CASSLDSNSYNEQFF.

This clone was seen only a few times. The J gene is TRBJ1-5, the V gene TRBV6-1, with D uncertain. This CDR3 is 15 amino acids long. CDR1 is MNHNS and CDR2 is SASEGT in the germline V gene. V was pared by 1 base and J by 1 base, with 8 bases between. CDR3 nucleotide sequence: TGTGCCAGCAGTGAAGTGTCCGCCAGCAATCAGCCCCAGCATTTT. This codes for CASSEVSASNQPQHF.

The CDR3: CATKGAGGNQPQHF. For the CDR3, the DNA is TGTGCCACTAAGGGGGCTGGGGGCAATCAGCCCCAGCATTTT. V gene TRBV10-3 combines with J gene TRBJ1-5; 7 bases are a match to TRBD1. The junction had 8 bases not matched to a gene; V was cut back by 10 bases and J by 2 bases. Germline V gene sequence: CDR1 ENHRY, CDR2 SYGVKD. This CDR3 region has 14 residues.

J is TRBJ1-2 and V is TRBV5-1; 7 nucleotides match TRBD1. This CDR3 region has 14 residues. The junction had 5 bases not matched to a gene; V was cut back by 0 bases and J by 6 bases. Germline V gene lookup returns CDR1 SGHRS and CDR2 YFSETQ. The CDR3 nucleotides are TGCGCCAGCAGCTTGGAGGGGGCACGGAATGGCTACACCTTC. Encoded protein: CASSLEGARNGYTF.

The sample holds many counts of this clone. The chain links TRBV28 to TRBJ2-5; 7 positions match TRBD1. The CDR3 contains 15 residues. The V gene's germline CDR1 is MDHEN and CDR2 SYDVKM. V was clipped by 4 bases and J by 2 bases; unmatched bases: 7. The chain's CDR3 is CASSSWGQTQETQYF. The DNA for the CDR3 is TGTGCCAGCAGTTCCTGGGGACAGACTCAAGAGACCCAGTACTTC. The full variable domain, in which reference TRBV28 and TRBJ2-5 provide the parts outside the CDR3, is DVKVTQSSRYLVKRTGEKVFLECVQDMDHENMFWYRQDPGLGLRLIYFSYDVKMKEKGDIPEGYSVSREKKERFSLILESASTNQTSMYLCASSSWGQTQETQYFGPGTRLLVL.

The chain links TRBV6-5 to TRBJ1-2, with TRBD1 matching over 8 bases. This CDR3 has 14 amino acids. V was clipped by 8 bases and J by 7 bases; unmatched bases: 12. In germline, CDR1 is MNHEY, CDR2 SVGAGI. The CDR3 nucleotides are TGTGCCAGCGGGGTGGGGACAGGCCAGGGTGGCTACACCTTC. This gives the protein CASGVGTGQGGYTF.

The rearrangement links TRBV2 to TRBJ2-3; D gene unclear. The CDR3 runs to 11 residues. Per germline, CDR1 SNHLY and CDR2 FYNNEI. Trimming took 3 bases from V and 6 from J, leaving 4 bases between them. For the CDR3, the DNA is TGTGCCAGCAGTGACGAGGATACGCAGTATTTT. Translation gives CASSDEDTQYF.

The chain carries TRBV28 and TRBJ2-1; D is ambiguous. The CDR3 consists of 17 residues. The germline V gene encodes CDR1 MDHEN and CDR2 SYDVKM. Trimming removed 0 bases from V and 0 bases from J, with 12 bases in between. CDR3 nucleotide sequence: TGTGCCAGCAGTTTATGGGCCGACTTGAGCTCCTACAATGAGCAGTTCTTC. Protein sequence: CASSLWADLSSYNEQFF.

The CDR3 is CAISDWSGDNQPQHF. In DNA, the CDR3 is TGTGCCATCAGTGATTGGAGTGGGGACAATCAGCCCCAGCATTTT. The chain joins TRBV10-3 to TRBJ1-5; D ambiguous. In germline, CDR1 is ENHRY, CDR2 SYGVKD. There are 15 residues in the CDR3. The V end was cut by 3 bases, the J end by 3 bases, with 12 bases between.

A few counts support this clone. V and J are TRBV18 and TRBJ2-5, with 12 bases aligning to TRBD1. This CDR3 is built from 19 residues. Per the germline V gene, CDR1 is KGHSH and CDR2 is LQKENI. After removal of 3 bases from V and 6 bases from J, the junction contained 17 bases not matched to a gene. Here the CDR3 DNA reads TGTGCCAGCTCACCCTACGACCCCTCCGGGACAGGGGGCCCGAAGACCCAGTACTTC. Translation: CASSPYDPSGTGGPKTQYF.

The chain links TRBV5-1 to TRBJ2-3; weak D call: TRBD2 (5 bases). V lost 0 bases and J lost 6, with 14 bases in between. Germline V gene data show CDR1 as SGHRS and CDR2 as YFSETQ. The CDR3 covers 15 residues. The CDR3 DNA reads as TGCGCCAGCAGCTTGGCTACGACTATCACGGATACGCAGTATTTT. This encodes CASSLATTITDTQYF. The full variable domain, completed using reference TRBV5-1 and TRBJ2-3, is KAGVTQTPRYLIKTRGQQVTLSCSPISGHRSVSWYQQTPGQGLQFLFEYFSETQRNKGNFPGRFSGRQFSNSRSEMNVSTLELGDSALYLCASSLATTITDTQYFGPGTRLTVL.

The chain carries TRBV15 and TRBJ2-1; D remains ambiguous. CDR1 and CDR2 from the germline V gene are LNHNV and YYDKDF (reference sequence). The V gene lost 5 bases and the J gene lost 8 bases, with 16 bases spanning the gap. CDR3 length: 14 amino acids. The DNA for the CDR3 is TGTGCCACCAGCTCCAACACGGCAACCGATGAGCAGTTCTTC. This gives the protein CATSSNTATDEQFF.